The 2 T cell receptor beta chains given below trace back to one sample, sequenced in a study of PD-L1 blockade in urothelial cancer. Only in-frame clones appear in the TCRdb table, and some are missing; sequencing was by immunoSEQ multiplex PCR. The sample shows more than 40,000 clones, 88% of them seen only once. The sample in question was PBMCs, obtained around atezolizumab (anti-PD-L1) treatment. These TCRs come from a woman aged 55-75 years with urothelial cancer.

This clone has a handful of counts. The chain uses TRBV6-5 and TRBJ1-1, with D unclear. The CDR3 contains 11 residues. Germline V gene sequence: CDR1 MNHEY, CDR2 SVGAGI. Trimming took 6 bases from V and 2 from J, leaving 4 bases between them. The CDR3: CASRTNTEAFF. The CDR3 nucleotides read TGTGCCAGCAGGACTAACACTGAAGCTTTCTTT.

V usage is TRBV25-1 and J usage is TRBJ1-1; maybe TRBD1 (6 bases). The CDR3 contains 14 residues. CDR1 MGHDK and CDR2 SYGVNS come from the germline V gene. V lost 4 bases and J lost 5, with 14 bases in between. CDR3 nucleotide sequence: TGTGCCAGCAGTGCAGGGACATGGACGACTGAAGCTTTCTTT. Amino acids: CASSAGTWTTEAFF.